A single T cell receptor beta chain is shown here with its context. Its antigen is not yet known. Base qualities were left out, and no much larger clone turns up one base away. The V and J ends are trimmed by 6 bases and 0 bases, leaving 16 bases between them. From cysteine to phenylalanine, the CDR3 is 16 amino acids long. CDR3 DNA is the only sequence kept; it has 48 bases, read in frame from the first base. As encoded in the germline V gene (reference sequence), CDR1 is SEHNR while CDR2 is FQNEAQ. These data belong to a study of technical replicates of blood from a few donors (dated by TCRdb to about 2017). Receptors were amplified or captured by the immunoSEQ multiplex PCR assay. The table comes from immuneACCESS by way of TCRdb, which keeps in-frame sequences with V and J called. Part of the clones is missing from these tables; in studies checked, under half for an unresolved V gene and the rest for unknown reasons. Here the sample has under 75,000 clones; around 95% occur a single time. In total, the top ten clones hold over 0.35% of the sample.

Rearrangement joined TRBV7-9 to TRBJ2-3, with no confidently assigned D gene. The receptor's source is a human donor in good health. Sequences were obtained from T cells isolated from PBMCs. The DNA is TGTGCCAGCAGTCGCGGCTACACCCTTAGCACAGATACGCAGTATTTT. This codes for CASSRGYTLSTDTQYF.